One and the same sample provided the 6 T cell receptor beta chains below, sequenced in a study of cytomegalovirus exposure and HLA in healthy donors. Use of 60 Vbeta and 13 Jbeta primers characterized the PCR. Using immunoSEQ multiplex PCR, the repertoire was profiled, and TCRdb retains in-frame clones only, with some absent. The data contain 90,000 to 140,000 clones, about three quarters of them singletons. Sequences were obtained from PBMCs. The source is a male donor in good health and CMV-seronegative.

V is TRBV11-2 and J is TRBJ2-7; 8 nucleotides match TRBD2. V gave up 0 bases and J gave up 5 bases; unmatched junction bases: 15. Germline-derived CDR1 and CDR2 are SGHAT and FQNNGV. This CDR3 region has 18 residues. The CDR3 region is CASSLDLAGGGRWDEQYF. The CDR3 coding sequence is TGTGCCAGCAGCTTAGATCTAGCGGGCGGGGGTAGGTGGGACGAGCAGTACTTC.

J is TRBJ2-2 and V is TRBV19; D might be TRBD2 (6 bases). This CDR3 contains 13 residues. Germline V gene lookup returns CDR1 LNHDA and CDR2 SQIVND (reference sequence). V lost 6 bases and J 5 bases, leaving 10 bases between the germline ends. In DNA, the CDR3 is TGTGCCAGTAGATTCGGGGGAACCGGGGAGCTGTTTTTT. Translated: CASRFGGTGELFF.

This clone turned up a few times. This chain joins TRBV10-1 and TRBJ1-1, with D uncertain. The CDR3 has 14 amino acids. Germline CDR1 is WNHNN and CDR2 is SYGVQD (reference sequence). V lost 0 bases to trimming and J lost 0 bases, with 5 bases between them. The CDR3 DNA follows: TGCGCCAGCAGTGAGTCAAGCATGAACACTGAAGCTTTCTTT. Amino acid sequence: CASSESSMNTEAFF.

The V and J genes are TRBV28 and TRBJ2-1, with a possible D match to TRBD1 (7 bases). V was shortened by 4 bases and J by 1 base, with 14 bases between the two germline ends. The CDR3 loop spans 16 amino acids. CDR1 MDHEN and CDR2 SYDVKM come from the germline V gene. The CDR3 loop is CASSSPAGGSYNEQFF. The CDR3 DNA follows: TGTGCCAGCAGTTCCCCCGCAGGGGGGTCCTACAATGAGCAGTTCTTC. The whole variable domain, filled in from reference TRBV28 and TRBJ2-1, reads DVKVTQSSRYLVKRTGEKVFLECVQDMDHENMFWYRQDPGLGLRLIYFSYDVKMKEKGDIPEGYSVSREKKERFSLILESASTNQTSMYLCASSSPAGGSYNEQFFGPGTRLTVL.

Concerning this clone: Other nucleotide sequences from this sample produce the same CDR3. The chain has TRBV5-1 and TRBJ2-1, with 9 bases aligning to TRBD2. This CDR3 comprises 14 residues. Germline V gene data show CDR1 as SGHRS and CDR2 as YFSETQ. V lost 3 bases and J lost 3; bases outside the gene matches: 1. CDR3 amino acids: CASSSAGGYNEQFF. In DNA form, the CDR3 reads TGCGCCAGCAGCTCAGCGGGGGGCTACAATGAGCAGTTCTTC.

The chain combines TRBV28 with TRBJ2-5; 9 bases line up with TRBD1. Trimming cost V 4 bases and J 5 bases; bases outside gene matches: 8. This CDR3 contains 15 residues. The germline gives CDR1 MDHEN, CDR2 SYDVKM. This CDR3 is CASSSSGTGMETQYF. CDR3 DNA: TGTGCCAGCAGTTCCTCGGGGACAGGGATGGAGACCCAGTACTTC.